A single sample is the source of the 25 T cell receptor beta chains below, sequenced in a study of patients and donors after allogeneic stem cell transplantation. TCRdb reprocessed the RT-PCR reads via MiXCR and lists one record per CDR3 protein. The repertoire consists of about 160,000 distinct CDR3 sequences, with approximately 24% occurring once and the leading ten covering roughly 25%. The sample was blood, either unsorted or a sorted T cell fraction (not recorded which). These receptors came from a human donor who was either an allogeneic HSCT recipient or a stem cell or donor lymphocyte infusion donor (not recorded which). It is not recorded whose cells these are; they may come from a transplant donor.

V and J are TRBV4-1 and TRBJ1-6, with 10 bases matching TRBD1. The CDR3 runs to 18 residues. Germline V CDR1 and CDR2: MGHRA, YSYEKL. Germline trimming cut 1 base from V and 4 bases from J; bases unmatched to any gene: 7. Written as DNA, the CDR3 is TGCGCCAGCAGCCAAGGGTTTGGGACAGGGGCTTATAATTCACCCCTCCACTTT. Its translation is CASSQGFGTGAYNSPLHF.

This clonotype was picked up a small number of times. The rearrangement joins TRBV6-6 to TRBJ1-5; the D is unclear. Trimming took off 5 bases at V and 7 bases at J, with 9 bases between the two ends. Germline lookup yields CDR1 MNHNY and CDR2 SVGAGI (reference sequence). This CDR3 is 12 amino acids long. CDR3 bases: TGTGCCAGCAGTCACGAGGCCCAGCCCCAGCATTTT. Translated, it gives CASSHEAQPQHF.

This clonotype has at least ten counts. The gene calls are TRBV3-1 and TRBJ1-6, with D hard to call. Trimming left V 9 bases short and J 4 bases short, with 10 bases between. CDR1 and CDR2 from the germline V gene are LGHDT and YNNKEL (reference sequence). The CDR3 sequence is 13 residues long. The CDR3 protein is CASSGKYNSPLHF. The CDR3 bases are TGTGCCAGTTCCGGGAAATATAATTCACCCCTCCACTTT.

This chain connects TRBV7-2 to TRBJ1-5; a possible D gene is TRBD1 (5 bases). The CDR3 runs 12 residues. Trimming removed 6 bases at V and 5 bases at J, with 8 bases between. The germline V gene encodes CDR1 SGHTA and CDR2 FQGNSA. DNA of the CDR3: TGTGCCAGCAGGTCACAGGATCAGCCCCAGCATTTT. Protein product: CASRSQDQPQHF.

This clonotype was detected many times. The V gene is TRBV3-1, the J gene TRBJ1-2; 8 nucleotides align to TRBD1. The germline gives CDR1 LGHDT, CDR2 YNNKEL (reference sequence). The V segment lost 3 bases and the J segment 4 bases; nucleotides outside the gene matches: 1. This CDR3 has 13 amino acids. CDR3 protein: CASSQGQVYGYTF. The CDR3, as DNA: TGTGCCAGCAGCCAGGGACAGGTCTATGGCTACACCTTC.

This clonotype was seen at least ten times. The gene calls are TRBV12-3 or TRBV12-4 and TRBJ1-6; no reliable D call. The CDR3 is 12 amino acids. Trimming took 4 bases from V and 4 from J, leaving 2 bases between them. CDR3 in DNA: TGTGCCAGCAGTTCTTATAATTCACCCCTCCACTTT. Translated: CASSSYNSPLHF.

This chain joins TRBV2 and TRBJ2-5, with D unclear. Germline V gene lookup returns CDR1 SNHLY and CDR2 FYNNEI. The ends were cut back, 7 bases at V and 5 bases at J, with 8 bases in the middle. The CDR3 covers 11 residues. The CDR3 region has the DNA TGTGCCAGCATTGAGGAGGAGACCCAGTACTTC. Its translation is CASIEEETQYF.

The J gene is TRBJ2-7, the V gene TRBV4-1; D is perhaps TRBD1 or TRBD2 (5 bases each). Trimming removed 1 base at V and 0 bases at J, with 13 bases between. Germline CDR1 reads MGHRA; CDR2 reads YSYEKL. The CDR3 spans 16 residues. The CDR3 DNA follows: TGCGCCAGCAGCCAAGGCCCGGGACGGTTCTCCTACGAGCAGTACTTC. Its protein product is CASSQGPGRFSYEQYF.

This clonotype showed up many times. Here the CDR3 DNA reads TGTGCCAGCACACACAGGGGTATGAACACTGAAGCTTTCTTT. It yields the protein CASTHRGMNTEAFF. This chain links TRBV3-1 with TRBJ1-1; 7 bases match TRBD1. With 7 bases clipped from V and 0 bases from J, the junction kept 5 bases outside the gene matches. The germline gives CDR1 LGHDT, CDR2 YNNKEL (reference sequence). The CDR3 contains 14 residues.

This chain connects TRBV7-2 to TRBJ2-5; D is unclear. Germline CDR1 reads SGHTA; CDR2 reads FQGNSA. The V gene lost 4 bases and the J gene lost 5 bases, with 17 bases spanning the gap. This CDR3 comprises 15 residues. CDR3 in DNA: TGTGCCAGCAGCTCGCCGGAATATGCCGGGGAGACCCAGTACTTC. The encoded protein is CASSSPEYAGETQYF.

This clonotype occurred a few times. The chain employs TRBV20-1 and TRBJ2-7; D remains unclear. V lost 2 bases to trimming and J lost 6 bases, with 14 bases between them. Germline CDR1 is DFQATT and CDR2 is SNEGSKA (reference sequence). This CDR3 is 13 amino acids long. The CDR3 sequence: CSARRSTRSEQYF. The CDR3 DNA is TGCAGTGCTAGACGCTCCACCCGGAGCGAGCAGTACTTC.

This clonotype was picked up a small number of times. The chain joins TRBV27 to TRBJ2-1, with a weak D call TRBD2 (5 bases). In germline, CDR1 is MNHEY, CDR2 SMNVEV (reference sequence). V gave up 2 bases and J gave up 8 bases, with 13 bases separating them. There are 14 residues in the CDR3. CDR3 loop: CASSLGVGRDEQFF. The CDR3 region has the DNA TGTGCCAGCAGTTTAGGAGTCGGGCGGGATGAGCAGTTCTTC.

This clonotype has a single count. The rearrangement links TRBV2 to TRBJ2-1, with 12 bases fitting TRBD2. The CDR3 has 11 residues. Trimming at V came to 4 bases and at J to 15 bases, leaving 1 base not matched to a gene. Germline V gene lookup returns CDR1 SNHLY and CDR2 FYNNEI. The CDR3 DNA reads TGTGCCAGCAGTGTGACTAGCGGGGGGTTCTTC. This sequence encodes CASSVTSGGFF.

This clonotype was observed many times. The chain carries TRBV4-1 and TRBJ1-3, with D unresolved. The V gene's germline CDR1 is MGHRA and CDR2 YSYEKL. This CDR3 has 12 residues. The ends were cut back, 1 base at V and 7 bases at J, with 5 bases in the middle. CDR3: CASSQVGNTIYF. The CDR3 DNA sequence: TGCGCCAGCAGCCAAGTCGGGAACACCATATATTTT.

V usage is TRBV7-6 and J usage is TRBJ2-7; TRBD1 or TRBD2 may be the D gene (5 bases each). The CDR3 sequence is 14 residues long. V lost 5 bases and J 7 bases, leaving 18 bases between the germline ends. Germline values: CDR1 SGHVS, CDR2 FNYEAQ. The CDR3: CASSPQGPREEQYF. DNA of the CDR3: TGTGCCAGCAGCCCGCAGGGACCCCGCGAAGAGCAGTACTTC.

The chain combines TRBV28 with TRBJ2-2, with D perhaps matching TRBD2 (7 bases). Germline CDR1 is MDHEN and CDR2 is SYDVKM. The CDR3 contains 16 residues. The germline V and J ends were trimmed by 7 bases and 1 base, with 16 bases remaining between them. CDR3: CASTQAGAKNTGELFF. CDR3 nucleotides: TGTGCCAGCACTCAGGCGGGGGCGAAGAACACCGGGGAGCTGTTTTTT.

V usage is TRBV12-3 or TRBV12-4 and J usage is TRBJ1-4; 7 bases line up with TRBD1. After removal of 6 bases from V and 4 bases from J, the junction contained 5 bases not matched to a gene. This CDR3 comprises 14 residues. CDR3 amino acids: CASSGTAINEKLFF. CDR3 in DNA: TGTGCCAGCAGCGGGACAGCTATTAATGAAAAACTGTTTTTT.

This clonotype was seen many times. The chain uses TRBV20-1 and TRBJ1-1; unclear D gene. This CDR3 spans 14 amino acids. CDR1 is DFQATT and CDR2 is SNEGSKA in the germline V gene (reference sequence). Trimming removed 4 bases at V and 0 bases at J, with 12 bases between. The CDR3 reads CSATDAGLNTEAFF. CDR3 DNA: TGCAGTGCTACCGACGCAGGCCTGAACACTGAAGCTTTCTTT.

This clonotype was picked up a small number of times. The chain links TRBV5-1 to TRBJ2-1; TRBD2 is a possible D gene (7 bases). This CDR3 has 19 amino acids. Trimming left V 1 base short and J 0 bases short, with 20 bases between. CDR1 is SGHRS and CDR2 is YFSETQ in the germline V gene. Written as DNA, the CDR3 is TGCGCCAGCAGCTTGAGGAGGCGGGGGCATGGATTCTCCTACAATGAGCAGTTCTTC. Encoded protein: CASSLRRRGHGFSYNEQFF.

In its sample, this clonotype was seen a few times. This chain joins TRBV4-3 and TRBJ1-2, with D possibly being TRBD1 (5 bases). This CDR3 contains 18 residues. With 1 base removed from V and 3 bases from J, the gap between germline ends came to 21 bases. Germline CDR1 and CDR2: LGHNA and YSLEER. The CDR3 bases are TGCGCCAGCAGCCAAGTCGAATGGATATGGGACGGTGACTATGGCTACACCTTC. Its protein product is CASSQVEWIWDGDYGYTF.

V gene TRBV29-1 combines with J gene TRBJ2-4; 7 positions match TRBD1. From germline, CDR1 is SQVTM and CDR2 ANQGSEA. The CDR3 is made up of 14 amino acids. V was pared by 2 bases and J by 7 bases, with 8 bases of the junction left unmatched. CDR3 bases: TGCAGCGTTGAACCTGAGGGGGCCTGGAACATTCAGTACTTC. Protein sequence: CSVEPEGAWNIQYF. Together with reference TRBV29-1 and TRBJ2-4, the CDR3 gives the full variable domain: SAVISQKPSRDICQRGTSLTIQCQVDSQVTMMFWYRQQPGQSLTLIATANQGSEATYESGFVIDKFPISRPNLTFSTLTVSNMSPEDSSIYLCSVEPEGAWNIQYFGAGTRLSVL.

This clonotype was observed at least ten times. The chain carries TRBV12-3 or TRBV12-4 and TRBJ1-1, with unresolved D. Trimming shortened V by 2 bases and J by 8 bases, and 18 bases separated the two germline ends. CDR3 length: 15 residues. CDR3 amino acids: CASSLLGGPLEEAFF. In nucleotides, the CDR3 is TGTGCCAGCAGTTTACTAGGAGGTCCCCTCGAAGAAGCTTTCTTT.

This clonotype was detected only a few times. The V and J genes are TRBV5-1 and TRBJ1-1; D call uncertain. Germline-derived CDR1 and CDR2 are SGHRS and YFSETQ. Trimming cost V 2 bases and J 4 bases, with 18 bases left between them. The CDR3 is 16 residues long. Written as DNA, the CDR3 is TGCGCCAGCAGCTTTGGACCCGGCGAGGGAGGCACTGAAGCTTTCTTT. It codes for CASSFGPGEGGTEAFF. The full variable domain, its missing parts supplied by reference TRBV5-1 and TRBJ1-1, is KAGVTQTPRYLIKTRGQQVTLSCSPISGHRSVSWYQQTPGQGLQFLFEYFSETQRNKGNFPGRFSGRQFSNSRSEMNVSTLELGDSALYLCASSFGPGEGGTEAFFGQGTRLTVV.

The gene calls are TRBV12-3 or TRBV12-4 and TRBJ2-4; tentatively, D is TRBD1 or TRBD2 (5 bases each). This CDR3 comprises 14 residues. With 1 base removed from V and 9 bases from J, the gap between germline ends came to 13 bases. DNA of the CDR3: TGTGCCAGCAGTTTAGATAGGGGACGGGGCATTCAGTACTTC. Encoded protein: CASSLDRGRGIQYF.

This chain uses TRBV7-9 with TRBJ1-5; TRBD1 matches at 7 bases. The CDR3 sequence is 16 residues long. Trimming cost V 5 bases and J 0 bases; bases outside gene matches: 7. Germline lookup yields CDR1 SEHNR and CDR2 FQNEAQ (reference sequence). As DNA, the CDR3 is TGTGCCAGCAGCAGAGCCGACAGGGTTAGCAATCAGCCCCAGCATTTT. This translates into CASSRADRVSNQPQHF. The variable domain in full, with the rest retrieved from reference TRBV7-9 and TRBJ1-5, is DTGVSQNPRHKITKRGQNVTFRCDPISEHNRLYWYRQTLGQGPEFLTYFQNEAQLEKSRLLSDRFSAERPKGSFSTLEIQRTEQGDSAMYLCASSRADRVSNQPQHFGDGTRLSIL.